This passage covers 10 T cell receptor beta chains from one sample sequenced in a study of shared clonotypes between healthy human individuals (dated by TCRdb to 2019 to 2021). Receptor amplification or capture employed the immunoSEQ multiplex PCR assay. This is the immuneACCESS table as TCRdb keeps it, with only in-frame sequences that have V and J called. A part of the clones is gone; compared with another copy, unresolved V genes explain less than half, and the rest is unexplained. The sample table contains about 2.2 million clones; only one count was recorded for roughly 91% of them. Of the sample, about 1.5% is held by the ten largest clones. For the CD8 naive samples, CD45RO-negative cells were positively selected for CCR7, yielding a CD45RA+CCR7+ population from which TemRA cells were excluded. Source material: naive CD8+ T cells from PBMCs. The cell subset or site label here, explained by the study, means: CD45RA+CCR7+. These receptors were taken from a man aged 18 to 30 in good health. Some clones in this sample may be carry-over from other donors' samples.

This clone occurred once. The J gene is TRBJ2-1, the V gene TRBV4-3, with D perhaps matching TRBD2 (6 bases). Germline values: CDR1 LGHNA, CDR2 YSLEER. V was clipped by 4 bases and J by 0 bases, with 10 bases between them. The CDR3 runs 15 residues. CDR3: CASSPSGDSYNEQFF. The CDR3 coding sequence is TGCGCCAGCAGCCCCTCGGGAGACTCCTACAATGAGCAGTTCTTC.

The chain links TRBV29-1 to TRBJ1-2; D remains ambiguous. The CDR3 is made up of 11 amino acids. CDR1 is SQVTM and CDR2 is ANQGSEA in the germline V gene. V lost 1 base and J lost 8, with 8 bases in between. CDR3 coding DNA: TGCAGCGTTGAAGGCGGGGAGGGCTACACCTTC. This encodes CSVEGGEGYTF.

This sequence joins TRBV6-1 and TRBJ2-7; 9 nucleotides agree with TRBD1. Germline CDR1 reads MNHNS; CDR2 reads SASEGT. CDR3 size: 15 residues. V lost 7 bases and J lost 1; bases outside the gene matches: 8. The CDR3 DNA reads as TGTGCCAGCATTCTAGGGACAGGGCGTTCCTACGAGCAGTACTTC. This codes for CASILGTGRSYEQYF.

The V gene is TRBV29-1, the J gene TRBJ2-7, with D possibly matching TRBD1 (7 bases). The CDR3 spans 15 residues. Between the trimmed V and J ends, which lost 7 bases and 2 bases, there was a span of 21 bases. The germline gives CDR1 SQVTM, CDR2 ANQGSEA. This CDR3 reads CSAEGVEGATYEQYF. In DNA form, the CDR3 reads TGCAGCGCCGAAGGGGTGGAGGGGGCTACCTACGAGCAGTACTTC.

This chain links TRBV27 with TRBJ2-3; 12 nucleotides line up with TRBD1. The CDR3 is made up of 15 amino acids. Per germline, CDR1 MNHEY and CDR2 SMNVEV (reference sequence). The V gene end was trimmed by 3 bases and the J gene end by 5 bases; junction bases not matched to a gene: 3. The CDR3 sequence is CASSLGTGGGDTQYF. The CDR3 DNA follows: TGTGCCAGCAGTTTGGGGACAGGGGGCGGAGATACGCAGTATTTT.

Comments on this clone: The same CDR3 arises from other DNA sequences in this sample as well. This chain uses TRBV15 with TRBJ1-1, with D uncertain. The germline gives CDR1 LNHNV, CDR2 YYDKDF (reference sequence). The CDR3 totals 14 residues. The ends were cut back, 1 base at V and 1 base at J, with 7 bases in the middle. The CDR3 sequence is CATSRGGENTEAFF. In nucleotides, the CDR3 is TGTGCCACCAGCAGAGGTGGGGAGAACACTGAAGCTTTCTTT. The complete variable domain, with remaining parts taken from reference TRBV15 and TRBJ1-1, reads DAMVIQNPRYQVTQFGKPVTLSCSQTLNHNVMYWYQQKSSQAPKLLFHYYDKDFNNEADTPDNFQSRRPNTSFCFLDIRSPGLGDTAMYLCATSRGGENTEAFFGQGTRLTVV.

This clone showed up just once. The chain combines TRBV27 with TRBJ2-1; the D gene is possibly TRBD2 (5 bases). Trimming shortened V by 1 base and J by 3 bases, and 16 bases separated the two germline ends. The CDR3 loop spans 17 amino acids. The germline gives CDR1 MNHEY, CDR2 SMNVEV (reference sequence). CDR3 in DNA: TGTGCCAGCAGTTTATTCCCCTACCTAGAGGGCTACAATGAGCAGTTCTTC. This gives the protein CASSLFPYLEGYNEQFF.

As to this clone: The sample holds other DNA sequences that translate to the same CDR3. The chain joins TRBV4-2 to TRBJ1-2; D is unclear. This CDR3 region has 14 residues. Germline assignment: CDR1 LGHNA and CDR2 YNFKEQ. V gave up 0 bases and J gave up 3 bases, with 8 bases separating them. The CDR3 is CASSQDRGDYGYTF. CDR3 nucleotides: TGTGCCAGCAGCCAAGATCGGGGAGACTATGGCTACACCTTC.

CDR3: CASKLLQGAGANVLTF. The CDR3 DNA reads TGTGCCAGCAAATTATTGCAGGGAGCTGGGGCCAACGTCCTGACTTTC. The chain combines TRBV18 with TRBJ2-6; D assignment may be TRBD1 or TRBD2 (5 bases each). Germline CDR1 reads KGHSH; CDR2 reads LQKENI. The V gene lost 8 bases and the J gene lost 2 bases, with 16 bases spanning the gap. The CDR3 loop spans 16 amino acids.

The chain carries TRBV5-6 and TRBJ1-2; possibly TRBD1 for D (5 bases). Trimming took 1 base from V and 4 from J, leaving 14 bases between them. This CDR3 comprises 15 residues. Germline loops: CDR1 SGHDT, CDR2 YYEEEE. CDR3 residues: CASSLYRGVVYGYTF. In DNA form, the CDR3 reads TGTGCCAGCAGCTTGTACCGGGGGGTTGTCTATGGCTACACCTTC.